The T cell receptor beta chain described here comes from a study of cytomegalovirus exposure and HLA in healthy donors. Whole-study findings and limits: The study flagged some 170 TCR beta chains as cytomegalovirus-associated. Later work found most CMV-associated TCR beta chains apparently HLA-restricted.

Researchers ran the PCR with 60 Vbeta and 13 Jbeta primers. Assay: immunoSEQ multiplex PCR; the TCRdb copy retains only in-frame clones and omits some. The sample shows 110,000 to 150,000 clones, around 79% of them seen only once. CDR3 size: 15 residues. Germline V lookup: CDR1 GTSNPN, CDR2 SVGIG (reference sequence). The V gene end was trimmed by 7 bases and the J gene end by 4 bases; junction bases not matched to a gene: 12. For this clone: Antigen unknown.

J is TRBJ2-2 and V is TRBV30; 7 bases fit TRBD1. Sequenced material: PBMCs. The TCR originated in a man aged 18 to 30 in good health and CMV-seronegative. The CDR3 coding sequence is TGTGCCTCTTACTATATGACAGGGTCCACCGGGGAGCTGTTTTTT. The encoded protein is CASYYMTGSTGELFF.